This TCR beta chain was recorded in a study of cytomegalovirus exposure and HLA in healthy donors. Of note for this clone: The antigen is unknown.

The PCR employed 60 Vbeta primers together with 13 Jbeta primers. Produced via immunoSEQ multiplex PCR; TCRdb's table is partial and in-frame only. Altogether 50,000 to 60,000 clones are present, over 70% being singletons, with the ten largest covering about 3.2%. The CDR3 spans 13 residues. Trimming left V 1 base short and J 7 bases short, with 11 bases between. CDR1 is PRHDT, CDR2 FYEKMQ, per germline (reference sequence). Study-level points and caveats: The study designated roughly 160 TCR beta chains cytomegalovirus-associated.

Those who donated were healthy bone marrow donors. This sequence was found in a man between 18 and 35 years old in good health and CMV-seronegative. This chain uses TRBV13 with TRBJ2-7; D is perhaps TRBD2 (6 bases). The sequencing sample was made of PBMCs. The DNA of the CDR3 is TGTGCCAGCAGCTTAGTAGCGGCGGGGGAGCAGTACTTC. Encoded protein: CASSLVAAGEQYF.